This passage covers 8 T cell receptor beta chains from one sample sequenced in a study of shared clonotypes between healthy human individuals. Sequenced by immunoSEQ multiplex PCR; TCRdb stores in-frame clones only, minus some. The table shows 1,100,000 or so clones, with around 82% occurring only once. Sequenced: memory CD4+ T cells from PBMCs. Subset here: CD45RA-negative fraction. The receptors originated from a young man in good health. Some clones in this sample may be carry-over from other donors' samples.

This chain joins TRBV5-1 and TRBJ2-1; 8 nucleotides line up with TRBD1. Germline trimming cut 4 bases from V and 4 bases from J; bases unmatched to any gene: 7. CDR3 length: 15 residues. Per germline, CDR1 SGHRS and CDR2 YFSETQ. The CDR3 region is CASSPRDRKYNEQFF. CDR3 nucleotides: TGCGCCAGCAGCCCCCGGGACAGGAAATACAATGAGCAGTTCTTC.

The chain couples TRBV5-1 to TRBJ2-2, with 7 positions matching TRBD1. This CDR3 is 16 amino acids long. CDR1 is SGHRS and CDR2 is YFSETQ in the germline V gene. The trim removed 4 bases at V and 2 bases at J, leaving 8 bases unmatched. The CDR3 is CASSPGWTGNTGELFF. CDR3 DNA: TGCGCCAGCAGCCCCGGGTGGACAGGAAACACCGGGGAGCTGTTTTTT.

This CDR3 is CASSSLSRSNPQAFF. The CDR3 DNA is TGTGCCAGCAGTTCCTTATCACGCAGTAACCCCCAAGCTTTCTTT. The rearrangement joins TRBV27 to TRBJ1-1; unclear D gene. This CDR3 comprises 15 residues. Germline lookup yields CDR1 MNHEY and CDR2 SMNVEV (reference sequence). V shed 4 bases and J shed 9 bases, with 21 bases lying between them.

The chain employs TRBV2 and TRBJ1-3; the D gene is possibly TRBD1 (5 bases). Germline values: CDR1 SNHLY, CDR2 FYNNEI. The CDR3 covers 14 residues. V lost 2 bases, J lost 7 bases, and 12 bases lay in between. The CDR3 nucleotides are TGTGCCAGCAGTGAACAGGGACGTGGGAACACCATATATTTT. Translated, it gives CASSEQGRGNTIYF. Full variable domain (outside the CDR3, taken from reference TRBV2 and TRBJ1-3): EPEVTQTPSHQVTQMGQEVILRCVPISNHLYFYWYRQILGQKVEFLVSFYNNEISEKSEIFDDQFSVERPDGSNFTLKIRSTKLEDSAMYFCASSEQGRGNTIYFGEGSWLTVV.

The chain joins TRBV5-1 to TRBJ2-5; D may be TRBD1 (5 bases). V was clipped by 0 bases and J by 0 bases, with 15 bases between them. Germline-derived CDR1 and CDR2 are SGHRS and YFSETQ. The CDR3 length is 17 residues. This chain's CDR3 is CASSLARAQEYQETQYF. CDR3 bases: TGCGCCAGCAGCTTGGCCCGTGCACAGGAGTACCAAGAGACCCAGTACTTC.

CDR3 DNA sequence: TGCAGCGTTGAAGATCAAACAGTCGAGCAGTACTTC. This sequence encodes CSVEDQTVEQYF. The J gene is TRBJ2-7, the V gene TRBV29-1; D gene unclear. The CDR3 runs 12 residues. From germline, CDR1 is SQVTM and CDR2 ANQGSEA. V lost 0 bases and J 6 bases, leaving 9 bases between the germline ends.

The chain employs TRBV7-3 and TRBJ1-2; D is ambiguous. The CDR3 sequence is 13 residues long. Trimming shortened V by 10 bases and J by 8 bases, and 20 bases separated the two germline ends. Germline CDR1 SGHTA, CDR2 FQGTGA. This chain's CDR3 is CATRRSTQEGYTF. CDR3 DNA: TGTGCCACGCGGAGATCTACTCAAGAGGGCTACACCTTC.

Notes on this clone: Other DNA sequences in the same sample also yield this CDR3. The chain links TRBV5-1 to TRBJ2-3; 10 nucleotides match TRBD2. Germline CDR1 reads SGHRS; CDR2 reads YFSETQ. Trimming at V came to 2 bases and at J to 0 bases, leaving 0 bases not matched to a gene. The CDR3 is made up of 15 amino acids. The CDR3 spells CASSLLAGSTDTQYF. Written as DNA, the CDR3 is TGCGCCAGCAGCTTACTAGCGGGAAGCACAGATACGCAGTATTTT.